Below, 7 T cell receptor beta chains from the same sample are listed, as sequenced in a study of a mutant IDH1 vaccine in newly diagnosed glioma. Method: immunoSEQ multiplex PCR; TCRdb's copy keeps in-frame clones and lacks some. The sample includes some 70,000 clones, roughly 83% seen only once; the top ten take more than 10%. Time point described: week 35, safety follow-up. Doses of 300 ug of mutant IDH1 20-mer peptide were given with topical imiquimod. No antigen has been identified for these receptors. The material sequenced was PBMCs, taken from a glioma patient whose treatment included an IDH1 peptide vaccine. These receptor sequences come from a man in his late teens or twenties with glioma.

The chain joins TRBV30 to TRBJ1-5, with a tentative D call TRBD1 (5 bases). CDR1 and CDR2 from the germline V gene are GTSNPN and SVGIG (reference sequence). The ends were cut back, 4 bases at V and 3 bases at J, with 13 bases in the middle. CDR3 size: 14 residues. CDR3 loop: CAWTHRGYNQPQHF. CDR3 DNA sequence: TGTGCCTGGACCCACCGGGGGTACAATCAGCCCCAGCATTTT. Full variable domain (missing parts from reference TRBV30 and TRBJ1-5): SQTIHQWPATLVQPVGSPLSLECTVEGTSNPNLYWYRQAAGRGLQLLFYSVGIGQISSEVPQNLSASRPQDRQFILSSKKLLLSDSGFYLCAWTHRGYNQPQHFGDGTRLSIL.

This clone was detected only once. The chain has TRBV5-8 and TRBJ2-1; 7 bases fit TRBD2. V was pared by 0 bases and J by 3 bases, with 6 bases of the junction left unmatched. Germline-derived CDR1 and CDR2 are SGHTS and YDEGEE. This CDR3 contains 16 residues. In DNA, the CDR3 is TGTGCCAGCAGCTTGGGGGCGGGGGAAATCTACAATGAGCAGTTCTTC. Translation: CASSLGAGEIYNEQFF.

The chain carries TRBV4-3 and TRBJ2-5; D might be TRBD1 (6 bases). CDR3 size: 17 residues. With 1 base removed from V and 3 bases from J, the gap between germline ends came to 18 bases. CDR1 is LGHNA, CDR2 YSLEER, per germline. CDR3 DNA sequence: TGCGCCAGCAGCCAAGCCACCCCGGGACACCCAAAAGAGACCCAGTACTTC. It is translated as CASSQATPGHPKETQYF.

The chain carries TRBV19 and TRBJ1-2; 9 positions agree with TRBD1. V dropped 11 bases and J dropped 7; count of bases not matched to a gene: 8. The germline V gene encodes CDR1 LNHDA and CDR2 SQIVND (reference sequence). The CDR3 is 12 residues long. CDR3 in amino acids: CACSQGAPGYTF. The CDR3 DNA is TGTGCCTGCTCACAGGGGGCGCCTGGCTACACCTTC.

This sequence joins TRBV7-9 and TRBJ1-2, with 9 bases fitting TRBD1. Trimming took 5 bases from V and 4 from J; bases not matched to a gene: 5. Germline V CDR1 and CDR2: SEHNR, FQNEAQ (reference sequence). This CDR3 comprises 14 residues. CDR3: CASSPGQGTYGYTF. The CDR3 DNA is TGTGCCAGCAGCCCGGGACAGGGTACCTATGGCTACACCTTC.

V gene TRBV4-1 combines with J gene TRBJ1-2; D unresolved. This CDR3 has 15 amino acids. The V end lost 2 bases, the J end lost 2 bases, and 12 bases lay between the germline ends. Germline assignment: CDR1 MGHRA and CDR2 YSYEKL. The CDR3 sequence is CASSQPPPSNYGYTF. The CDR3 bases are TGCGCCAGCAGCCAACCGCCCCCCAGCAACTATGGCTACACCTTC.

CDR3: CASSPYSAGEKAFF. CDR3 nucleotide sequence: TGTGCCAGCAGCCCATACTCGGCTGGGGAAAAAGCTTTCTTT. This chain links TRBV6-5 with TRBJ1-1; D is undetermined. This CDR3 is built from 14 residues. The ends were cut back, 6 bases at V and 9 bases at J, with 20 bases in the middle. Germline V CDR1 and CDR2: MNHEY, SVGAGI.